This is a list of T cell receptor beta chains from one sample in a study of shared clonotypes between healthy human individuals. Clones were sequenced by immunoSEQ multiplex PCR, and TCRdb holds only the in-frame ones, with some missing. The sample holds approximately 500,000 clones, around 96% seen once. Material: naive CD4+ T cells sorted from blood. These receptors came from a woman in her twenties or thirties in good health. The CDR3 runs from the conserved cysteine through the conserved F or W. A D gene is named only where the DNA matches it firmly. The size field is filled for only some rows; it gives once, few, many or a size class.

clone size,J gene,D gene,V gene,CDR3 DNA,CDR3 protein
-,TRBJ1-6,-,TRBV18,TGTGCCAGCTCACCATACGGGGATGGGACCCTCCACTTT,CASSPYGDGTLHF
-,TRBJ1-5,TRBD1,TRBV28,TGTGCCAGCAGTTTTACGGGACAGGGAAATCAGCCCCAGCATTTT,CASSFTGQGNQPQHF
-,TRBJ2-1,TRBD1,TRBV2,TGTGCCAGCAGGCAGGGGGCGGGGAATGAGCAGTTCTTC,CASRQGAGNEQFF
-,TRBJ2-7,-,TRBV5-1,TGCGCCAGCAGCTTGGCGGGAGTGACAACCTACGAGCAGTACTTC,CASSLAGVTTYEQYF
-,TRBJ1-4,-,TRBV19,TGTGCCAGTAGTAGGGGGCCTCAGACTAATGAAAAACTGTTTTTT,CASSRGPQTNEKLFF
-,TRBJ1-1,TRBD1,TRBV9,TGTGCCAGCAGCTCTTTGACAGGGGGGACTGAAGCTTTCTTT,CASSSLTGGTEAFF
-,TRBJ2-2,-,TRBV11-2,TGTGCCAGCAGCTTAGTTTCGGCAATTTTAGACACCGGGGAGCTGTTTTTT,CASSLVSAILDTGELFF
-,TRBJ2-1,TRBD1,TRBV5-4,TGTGCCAGCAGCTTACAGGGGATCGCCTACAATGAGCAGTTCTTC,CASSLQGIAYNEQFF
-,TRBJ1-1,-,TRBV7-9,TGTGCCAGCAGCTTAGATAAGAACACTGAAGCTTTCTTT,CASSLDKNTEAFF
-,TRBJ2-2,TRBD2,TRBV4-2,TGTGCCAGCAGCCAGGCCGGGACTAGCGGGAGAACCGGGGAGCTGTTTTTT,CASSQAGTSGRTGELFF
-,TRBJ2-5,-,TRBV30,TGTGCCTGGAGTGTACTTCGCCTAAGGGTGGAGACCCAGTACTTC,CAWSVLRLRVETQYF
-,TRBJ2-3,TRBD2,TRBV4-2,TGTGCCAGCAGCCGGACTAGCGGAACTAGCACAGATACGCAGTATTTT,CASSRTSGTSTDTQYF
-,TRBJ2-7,-,TRBV6-1,TGTGCCAGCAGTGAAGCGGACCGGAACCGGGGCTACGAGCAGTACTTC,CASSEADRNRGYEQYF
once,TRBJ2-7,TRBD2,TRBV28,TGTGCCAGCAGTTTCCCCCTAGCGGGAGTAGTCTACGAGCAGTACTTC,CASSFPLAGVVYEQYF
-,TRBJ1-1,-,TRBV6-4,TGTGCCAGCAGTGACCGGGGGAGCACTGAAGCTTTCTTT,CASSDRGSTEAFF
-,TRBJ2-5,-,TRBV5-4,TGTGCCAGCAGCTTGGACAGGAGGCGTGGAGAGACCCAGTACTTC,CASSLDRRRGETQYF